These 19 T cell receptor delta chains originate from one sample sequenced in a study of Vδ1+ human thymocytes. Overall study findings and caveats: In the thymus, TRG and TRD repertoires looked highly polyclonal with Gaussian CDR3 lengths.

Extracted RNA was reverse transcribed into cDNA. CDR3 amplicons came from multiplex PCR with pooled V-gene forward and constant-region reverse primers. TCRdb fed the multiplex PCR reads to CATT. The data show roughly 55,000 delta-chain clones, roughly 15% seen once. Their antigen targets remain unknown. The sample was Vdelta1+ gamma-delta thymocytes from the thymus. Subset indicated: FACS-sorted CD3+ TCRalphabeta- TCRVdelta1+ TCRVdelta2- thymocytes. The receptors were gathered from a boy in the first two years of life who had congenital heart surgery.

The chain carries TRDV1 and TRDJ2; 9 nucleotides line up with TRDD3. CDR3 length equals 19 residues. The germline V gene has CDR1 TSWWSYY and CDR2 QGS. V shed 7 bases, J shed 0 bases, and the junction held 15 bases outside the gene matches. The DNA for the CDR3 is TGTGCTCTTGAAGGGCACGTCCGCTGGGGGATGTCTTTGACAGCACAACTCTTCTTT. Translation: CALEGHVRWGMSLTAQLFF.

In its sample, this clone was seen a few times. V gene TRDV1 combines with J gene TRDJ1; 7 bases map to TRDD3. This CDR3 has 16 amino acids. The ends lost 2 bases at V and 0 bases at J; junction bases unmatched: 6. CDR1 and CDR2 (germline): TSWWSYY, QGS. CDR3 nucleotides: TGTGCTCTTGGGGAAAGAAGAGGGGGATACACCGATAAACTCATCTTT. It is translated as CALGERRGGYTDKLIF.

The chain employs TRDV1 and TRDJ1, with unresolved D. This CDR3 comprises 17 residues. Germline CDR1 and CDR2: TSWWSYY and QGS. V lost 5 bases to trimming and J lost 0 bases, with 19 bases between them. The chain's CDR3 is CALGLRPAPFYTDKLIF. The CDR3 DNA follows: TGTGCTCTTGGGCTACGGCCCGCGCCCTTTTACACCGATAAACTCATCTTT.

This clone was observed a handful of times. The chain is built from TRDV1 and TRDJ1; a possible D gene is TRDD3 (8 bases). The V gene lost 4 bases and the J gene lost 4 bases, with 34 bases spanning the gap. Germline assignment: CDR1 TSWWSYY and CDR2 QGS. The CDR3 has 21 amino acids. In nucleotides, the CDR3 is TGTGCTCTTGGGGTACTGGCCTTCCTGAGGCCCCGTACTGGGGGTTTCGATAAACTCATCTTT. Amino acid sequence: CALGVLAFLRPRTGGFDKLIF.

The gene calls are TRDV1 and TRDJ1; perhaps TRDD3 as D (6 bases). Germline lookup yields CDR1 TSWWSYY and CDR2 QGS. The CDR3 has 17 amino acids. The V end lost 3 bases, the J end lost 2 bases, and 19 bases lay between the germline ends. CDR3 DNA: TGTGCTCTTGGGGACCGGCTGGGGACCCCAAGGACCGATAAACTCATCTTT. This codes for CALGDRLGTPRTDKLIF.

The genes are TRDV1 and TRDJ1; D possibly uses TRDD2 or TRDD3 (8 bases each). This CDR3 has 20 amino acids. Germline V gene sequence: CDR1 TSWWSYY, CDR2 QGS. V lost 4 bases, J lost 0 bases, and 27 bases lay in between. Written as DNA, the CDR3 is TGTGCTCTTGGGGTCTTCCTACCTGGGATACGAAACCCATACACCGATAAACTCATCTTT. This gives the protein CALGVFLPGIRNPYTDKLIF.

This clone was seen only a few times. The chain has TRDV1 and TRDJ1; no firm D call. Germline CDR1 and CDR2: TSWWSYY and QGS. Trimming left V 4 bases short and J 2 bases short, with 20 bases between. The CDR3 sequence is 17 residues long. CDR3 nucleotide sequence: TGTGCTCTTGGGGTCCCGCGGACTACAGTCTTTACCGATAAACTCATCTTT. Protein product: CALGVPRTTVFTDKLIF.

This clone came up a few times. V gene TRDV1 combines with J gene TRDJ1; 8 nucleotides agree with TRDD3. This CDR3 comprises 20 residues. The germline gives CDR1 TSWWSYY, CDR2 QGS. Trimming took 3 bases from V and 0 from J; bases not matched to a gene: 18. The CDR3 region is CALGDTWSLWGKSYTDKLIF. Here the CDR3 DNA reads TGTGCTCTTGGGGACACGTGGAGCCTCTGGGGGAAATCGTACACCGATAAACTCATCTTT.

This clone has a handful of counts. A much larger clone sits a single nucleotide away, making a read error possible. Other DNA sequences from this sample encode an identical CDR3 as well. J is TRDJ1 and V is TRDV2, with no clear D. CDR3 length: 13 residues. V was cut by 6 bases and J by 4 bases, with 14 bases left in between. CDR1 GEAIGNYY and CDR2 EKD come from the germline V gene. The CDR3 DNA follows: TGTGCCTGTTTTCAGGTCGGTGGCGATAAACTCATCTTT. It is translated as CACFQVGGDKLIF.

V gene TRDV1 combines with J gene TRDJ1; 9 bases match TRDD3. J lost 7 bases, V lost 5 bases, and 29 bases had no gene match. There are 21 residues in the CDR3. Germline-derived CDR1 and CDR2 are TSWWSYY and QGS. CDR3 nucleotide sequence: TGTGCTCTTGGGATAAAACGTACGATACGCCTTTACTGGGGGAATGAGGGTAAACTCATCTTT. It is translated as CALGIKRTIRLYWGNEGKLIF.

The chain has TRDV1 and TRDJ1; TRDD3 agrees at 10 bases. With 1 base clipped from V and 2 bases from J, the junction kept 10 bases outside the gene matches. CDR3 length: 18 amino acids. Germline values: CDR1 TSWWSYY, CDR2 QGS. Here the CDR3 reads CALGEPTFLGDRTDKLIF. As DNA, the CDR3 is TGTGCTCTTGGGGAACCTACCTTCCTGGGGGATAGAACCGATAAACTCATCTTT.

The chain carries TRDV1 and TRDJ1; TRDD3 matches at 9 bases. In germline, CDR1 is TSWWSYY, CDR2 QGS. The junction had 10 bases not matched to a gene; V was cut back by 4 bases and J by 1 base. This CDR3 region has 17 residues. CDR3 protein: CALGAPTSWGITDKLIF. DNA for the CDR3: TGTGCTCTTGGGGCCCCTACGTCCTGGGGGATCACCGATAAACTCATCTTT.

This clone was counted only a few times. The rearrangement uses TRDV1 and TRDJ1, with TRDD2 matching 9 bases. The J segment lost 5 bases and the V segment lost 6 bases, leaving 13 bases of the junction unmatched. The CDR3 has 16 residues. Germline lookup yields CDR1 TSWWSYY and CDR2 QGS. The CDR3 DNA is TGTGCTCTTGGCATCCTTCCTACCGCTGGAGGTGATAAACTCATCTTT. Translated, it gives CALGILPTAGGDKLIF.

The chain has TRDV1 and TRDJ1; 10 bases align to TRDD3. CDR3 length equals 22 residues. Looked up from germline, CDR1 is TSWWSYY and CDR2 is QGS. V lost 2 bases, J lost 0 bases, and 21 bases stayed unmatched. In DNA, the CDR3 is TGTGCTCTTGGGGAATCAATGCCCCCCTCCTGGCTTACTGGGGGATACACCGATAAACTCATCTTT. Its translation is CALGESMPPSWLTGGYTDKLIF.

This clone was counted a few times. This chain joins TRDV1 and TRDJ1, with 11 bases that match TRDD3. The CDR3 is 20 residues long. The V segment lost 2 bases and the J segment 0 bases; nucleotides outside the gene matches: 14. The germline V gene has CDR1 TSWWSYY and CDR2 QGS. DNA of the CDR3: TGTGCTCTTGGGGAAGGGTCCCCCTTGGGGGATACGAAGTACACCGATAAACTCATCTTT. Translated: CALGEGSPLGDTKYTDKLIF.

In this sample, this clone turned up a few times. This may stem from a read error, because a much larger clone lies one nucleotide away. J is TRDJ1 and V is TRDV2; D ambiguous. Germline CDR1 GEAIGNYY, CDR2 EKD. This CDR3 has 15 residues. The CDR3 nucleotides are TGTGCCTGTGACACCCGGAGGATGTACACCGATAAACTCACCTTT. Its translation is CACDTRRMYTDKLTF.

This clone turned up a few times. V usage is TRDV1 and J usage is TRDJ1; D uncertain. This CDR3 contains 16 residues. Trimming took 3 bases from V and 0 from J, leaving 14 bases between them. Germline CDR1 is TSWWSYY and CDR2 is QGS. CDR3 loop: CALGEVCPPNTDKLIF. The CDR3 bases are TGTGCTCTTGGGGAGGTTTGCCCGCCGAACACCGATAAACTCATCTTT.

Only a few counts were recorded for this clone. The chain recombines TRDV1 with TRDJ1, with TRDD3 matching over 10 bases. J was trimmed by 3 bases and V by 4 bases; bases with no gene match: 14. In germline, CDR1 is TSWWSYY, CDR2 QGS. The CDR3 is made up of 18 amino acids. CDR3 sequence (DNA): TGTGCTCTTGGGGCGTTTCCTCCTACTGGGGGATTCGCCGATAAACTCATCTTT. Its protein is CALGAFPPTGGFADKLIF.

This clone showed up just a few times. The rearrangement uses TRDV1 and TRDJ1; 8 bases are shared with TRDD2. Germline V gene data show CDR1 as TSWWSYY and CDR2 as QGS. CDR3 length: 20 amino acids. V was clipped by 0 bases and J by 0 bases; unmatched bases: 15. The CDR3 here is CALGELGLPTLGINTDKLIF. DNA of the CDR3: TGTGCTCTTGGGGAACTGGGGCTTCCTACTTTGGGGATTAACACCGATAAACTCATCTTT.